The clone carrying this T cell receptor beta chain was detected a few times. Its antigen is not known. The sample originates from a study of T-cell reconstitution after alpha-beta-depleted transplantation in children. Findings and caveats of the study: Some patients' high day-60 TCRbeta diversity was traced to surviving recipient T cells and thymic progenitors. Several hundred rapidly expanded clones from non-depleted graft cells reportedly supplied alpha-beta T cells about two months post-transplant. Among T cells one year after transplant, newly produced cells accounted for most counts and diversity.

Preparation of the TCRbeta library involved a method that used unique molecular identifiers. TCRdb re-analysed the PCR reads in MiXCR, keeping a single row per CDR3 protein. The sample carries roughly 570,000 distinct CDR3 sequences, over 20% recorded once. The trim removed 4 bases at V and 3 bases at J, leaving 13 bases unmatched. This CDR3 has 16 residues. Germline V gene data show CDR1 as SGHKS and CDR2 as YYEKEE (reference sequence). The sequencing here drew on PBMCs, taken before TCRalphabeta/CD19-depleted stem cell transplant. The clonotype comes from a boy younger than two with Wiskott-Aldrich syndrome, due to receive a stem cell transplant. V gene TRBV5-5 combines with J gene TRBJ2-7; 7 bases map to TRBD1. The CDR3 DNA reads TGTGCCAGCAGCCGGCGACAGGGATCGGCCTTCTACGAGCAGTACTTC. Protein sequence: CASSRRQGSAFYEQYF.